These 19 T cell receptor beta chains share one sample of origin, sequenced in a study of identical twins. Each CDR3 protein gets one entry after TCRdb re-called the 5' RACE reads with MiXCR. The profile shows fewer than 650,000 distinct CDR3 sequences, 9.6% of them singletons. A further study also used this sample, focusing on yellow fever vaccine responses in identical twins.

The sequencing input was PBMCs. The receptors were gathered from a woman aged 18-35 years in good health.

The CDR3 bases are TGTGCCAGCAACCCCGACAGGGGGCCCTACGAGCAGTACTTC. This gives the protein CASNPDRGPYEQYF. The V call is TRBV11-2, the J call TRBJ2-7, with TRBD1 matching 10 bases. Germline values: CDR1 SGHAT, CDR2 FQNNGV. V was clipped by 7 bases and J by 2 bases; unmatched bases: 5. This CDR3 spans 14 amino acids.

The gene calls are TRBV5-1 and TRBJ2-7; weak D call: TRBD2 (5 bases). The CDR3 contains 15 residues. V was clipped by 4 bases and J by 5 bases, with 19 bases between them. Germline CDR1 and CDR2: SGHRS and YFSETQ. In nucleotides, the CDR3 is TGCGCCAGCAGCCATTTCGAGACCGGGAAAAACGAGCAGTACTTC. Translation gives CASSHFETGKNEQYF.

Comments on this clonotype: A much more abundant neighbour one base away suggests this may be a read error. This rearrangement joins TRBV6-5 to TRBJ2-1; 11 bases map to TRBD2. Germline values: CDR1 MNHEY, CDR2 SVGAGI. The CDR3 totals 15 residues. The CDR3 nucleotides read TGTGTCAGCAGTTACTCTAGCGGGAGGTACAATGAGCAGTTCTTC. It is translated as CVSSYSSGRYNEQFF.

V and J are TRBV6-1 and TRBJ2-6; D is unresolved. The CDR3 has 13 residues. The germline gives CDR1 MNHNS, CDR2 SASEGT. V gave up 8 bases and J gave up 1 base, with 6 bases separating them. CDR3 DNA: TGTGCCAGCCTGGGGTCTGGGGCCAACGTCCTGACTTTC. It codes for CASLGSGANVLTF.

This chain uses TRBV12-3 or TRBV12-4 with TRBJ1-6, with 8 bases matching TRBD1. V lost 3 bases to trimming and J lost 4 bases; unmatched junction nucleotides: 2. This CDR3 has 15 amino acids. The CDR3 loop is CASSFDRGYNSPLHF. DNA for the CDR3: TGTGCCAGCAGTTTTGACAGGGGATATAATTCACCCCTCCACTTT.

The J gene is TRBJ2-7, the V gene TRBV20-1; TRBD2 agrees at 8 bases. V shed 6 bases and J 4 bases; nucleotides not matched to a gene: 11. Germline assignment: CDR1 DFQATT and CDR2 SNEGSKA (reference sequence). This CDR3 has 14 residues. CDR3 protein: CSAGTSGLYYEQYF. For the CDR3, the DNA is TGCAGTGCGGGCACTAGCGGCCTATATTACGAGCAGTACTTC.

V gene TRBV5-1 combines with J gene TRBJ2-5; D unclear. The CDR3 runs to 14 residues. CDR1 and CDR2 from the germline V gene are SGHRS and YFSETQ. Trimming took 2 bases from V and 2 from J, leaving 10 bases between them. The CDR3 nucleotides are TGCGCCAGCAGCTTTATTGACGGACAAGAGACCCAGTACTTC. Its translation is CASSFIDGQETQYF. Variable domain in full (rest from reference TRBV5-1 and TRBJ2-5): KAGVTQTPRYLIKTRGQQVTLSCSPISGHRSVSWYQQTPGQGLQFLFEYFSETQRNKGNFPGRFSGRQFSNSRSEMNVSTLELGDSALYLCASSFIDGQETQYFGPGTRLLVL.

V gene TRBV19 combines with J gene TRBJ1-5, with a possible D match to TRBD1 (5 bases). Trimming stripped 4 bases from V and 0 bases from J, with 16 bases between. CDR1 and CDR2 from the germline V gene are LNHDA and SQIVND (reference sequence). This CDR3 is 17 amino acids long. The CDR3 region is CASSKTGTVYSNQPQHF. As DNA, the CDR3 is TGTGCCAGTAGTAAAACCGGGACGGTTTATAGCAATCAGCCCCAGCATTTT.

The DNA of the CDR3 is TGTGCCAGCAACGACTACAATGAGCAGTTCTTC. Translating gives CASNDYNEQFF. The rearrangement joins TRBV7-2 to TRBJ2-1; no clear D. The CDR3 loop spans 11 amino acids. Germline V gene sequence: CDR1 SGHTA, CDR2 FQGNSA. V lost 7 bases and J lost 3, with 4 bases in between.

There are many counts of this clonotype. The rearrangement joins TRBV7-2 to TRBJ1-1; TRBD1 matches at 7 bases. J was trimmed by 2 bases and V by 3 bases; bases with no gene match: 3. The germline CDR1 and CDR2 sequences are SGHTA and FQGNSA. The CDR3 length is 14 residues. The CDR3 DNA reads TGTGCCAGCAGCTTCCGGACAGGAAACACTGAAGCTTTCTTT. This encodes CASSFRTGNTEAFF.

This clonotype was seen only a few times. The chain links TRBV28 to TRBJ2-7; 7 nucleotides align to TRBD1. The J segment lost 2 bases and the V segment lost 4 bases, leaving 11 bases of the junction unmatched. The length of the CDR3 is 16 residues. The germline V gene has CDR1 MDHEN and CDR2 SYDVKM. DNA of the CDR3: TGTGCCAGCAGTTCCACCGGGACAGCTTGGACCTACGAGCAGTACTTC. Its translation is CASSSTGTAWTYEQYF.

Only a few counts were recorded for this clonotype. This sequence joins TRBV5-6 and TRBJ2-3; 8 bases are shared with TRBD2. The CDR3 contains 16 residues. The J segment lost 6 bases and the V segment lost 4 bases, leaving 13 bases of the junction unmatched. Germline assignment: CDR1 SGHDT and CDR2 YYEEEE. The CDR3 protein is CASSQGTRQPLDTQYF. The CDR3 region has the DNA TGTGCCAGCAGCCAAGGGACTAGGCAACCTCTGGATACGCAGTATTTT. The whole variable domain, remainder taken from reference TRBV5-6 and TRBJ2-3, is DAGVTQSPTHLIKTRGQQVTLRCSPKSGHDTVSWYQQALGQGPQFIFQYYEEEERQRGNFPDRFSGHQFPNYSSELNVNALLLGDSALYLCASSQGTRQPLDTQYFGPGTRLTVL.

This clonotype showed up just a few times. The J gene is TRBJ2-7, the V gene TRBV9; 10 bases fit TRBD2. Looked up from germline, CDR1 is SGDLS and CDR2 is YYNGEE. There are 13 residues in the CDR3. V dropped 6 bases and J dropped 5; count of bases not matched to a gene: 5. The CDR3 sequence is CASNSGGADEQYF. Here the CDR3 DNA reads TGTGCCAGCAACAGCGGGGGGGCCGACGAGCAGTACTTC.

This clonotype was recorded at least ten times. The chain has TRBV29-1 and TRBJ2-3; D is uncertain. V lost 7 bases to trimming and J lost 3 bases, with 14 bases between them. This CDR3 has 13 amino acids. Germline CDR1 and CDR2: SQVTM and ANQGSEA. DNA for the CDR3: TGCAGCGCTACGGACGGTGGAACAGATACGCAGTATTTT. Its translation is CSATDGGTDTQYF.

This clonotype was detected a few times. CDR3: CASSMTGGGNQPQHF. For the CDR3, the DNA is TGTGCCAGCAGCATGACAGGGGGCGGCAATCAGCCCCAGCATTTT. This sequence joins TRBV6-1 and TRBJ1-5; 10 bases fit TRBD1. CDR1 is MNHNS, CDR2 SASEGT, per germline. J was trimmed by 2 bases and V by 6 bases; bases with no gene match: 4. The CDR3 totals 15 residues.

The rearrangement links TRBV27 to TRBJ2-5; D gene unclear. Trimming pared 6 bases from V and 1 base from J, leaving 12 bases between. CDR3 length equals 14 residues. Germline V gene data show CDR1 as MNHEY and CDR2 as SMNVEV (reference sequence). The CDR3 DNA follows: TGTGCCAGCAGACTGACTTGGGGCCAAGAGACCCAGTACTTC. Its translation is CASRLTWGQETQYF.

This clonotype was observed a few times. The gene calls are TRBV3-1 and TRBJ2-2; TRBD2 matches 8 bases. Trimming removed 3 bases from V and 0 bases from J; junction bases left unmatched: 6. Germline values: CDR1 LGHDT, CDR2 YNNKEL (reference sequence). The CDR3 consists of 17 residues. CDR3: CASSQSLAGTNTGELFF. The CDR3 DNA sequence: TGTGCCAGCAGCCAGAGCTTAGCGGGGACGAACACCGGGGAGCTGTTTTTT.

This clonotype was seen ten or more times. This chain joins TRBV3-1 and TRBJ1-1, with D possibly TRBD1 on 5 matching bases. CDR1 and CDR2 (germline): LGHDT, YNNKEL (reference sequence). This CDR3 comprises 14 residues. Between the trimmed V and J ends, which lost 4 bases and 5 bases, there was a span of 14 bases. DNA for the CDR3: TGTGCCAGCAGCCGAGGTGAGGGGCGGACTGAAGCTTTCTTT. Protein: CASSRGEGRTEAFF.

The V call is TRBV9, the J call TRBJ1-1; a weak D match, TRBD1 (5 bases). The V end lost 1 base, the J end lost 3 bases, and 10 bases lay between the germline ends. CDR3 length: 14 amino acids. Germline V gives CDR1 SGDLS, CDR2 YYNGEE. CDR3 protein: CASSVQGMDTEAFF. The CDR3, as DNA: TGTGCCAGCAGCGTACAGGGTATGGACACTGAAGCTTTCTTT.